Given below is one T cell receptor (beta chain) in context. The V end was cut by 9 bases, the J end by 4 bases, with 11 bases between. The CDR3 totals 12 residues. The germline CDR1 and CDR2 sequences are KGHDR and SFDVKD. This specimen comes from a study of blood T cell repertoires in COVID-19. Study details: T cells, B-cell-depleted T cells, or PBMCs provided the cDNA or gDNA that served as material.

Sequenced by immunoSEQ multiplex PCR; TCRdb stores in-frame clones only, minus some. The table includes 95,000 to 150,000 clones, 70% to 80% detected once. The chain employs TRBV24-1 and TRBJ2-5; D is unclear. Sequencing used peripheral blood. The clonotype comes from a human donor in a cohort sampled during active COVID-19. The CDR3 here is CATPPELETQYF. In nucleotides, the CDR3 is TGTGCCACCCCCCCGGAGTTAGAGACCCAGTACTTC.